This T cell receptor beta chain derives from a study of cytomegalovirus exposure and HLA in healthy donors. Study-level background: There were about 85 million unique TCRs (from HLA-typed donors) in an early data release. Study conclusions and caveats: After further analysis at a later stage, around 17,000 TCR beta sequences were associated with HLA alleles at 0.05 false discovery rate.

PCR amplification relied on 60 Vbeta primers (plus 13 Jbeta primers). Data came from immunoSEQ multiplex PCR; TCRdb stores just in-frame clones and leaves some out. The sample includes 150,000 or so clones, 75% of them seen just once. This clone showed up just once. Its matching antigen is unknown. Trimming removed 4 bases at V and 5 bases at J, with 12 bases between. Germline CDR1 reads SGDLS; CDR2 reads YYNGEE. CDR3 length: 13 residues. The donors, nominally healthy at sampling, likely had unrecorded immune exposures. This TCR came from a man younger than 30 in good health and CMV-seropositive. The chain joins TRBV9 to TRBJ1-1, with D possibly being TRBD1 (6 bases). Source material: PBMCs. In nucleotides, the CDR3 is TGTGCCAGCAGCCAAACAGGGAGAACTGAAGCTTTCTTT. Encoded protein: CASSQTGRTEAFF. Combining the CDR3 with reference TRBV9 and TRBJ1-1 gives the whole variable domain DSGVTQTPKHLITATGQRVTLRCSPRSGDLSVYWYQQSLDQGLQFLIQYYNGEERAKGNILERFSAQQFPDLHSELNLSSLELGDSALYFCASSQTGRTEAFFGQGTRLTVV.